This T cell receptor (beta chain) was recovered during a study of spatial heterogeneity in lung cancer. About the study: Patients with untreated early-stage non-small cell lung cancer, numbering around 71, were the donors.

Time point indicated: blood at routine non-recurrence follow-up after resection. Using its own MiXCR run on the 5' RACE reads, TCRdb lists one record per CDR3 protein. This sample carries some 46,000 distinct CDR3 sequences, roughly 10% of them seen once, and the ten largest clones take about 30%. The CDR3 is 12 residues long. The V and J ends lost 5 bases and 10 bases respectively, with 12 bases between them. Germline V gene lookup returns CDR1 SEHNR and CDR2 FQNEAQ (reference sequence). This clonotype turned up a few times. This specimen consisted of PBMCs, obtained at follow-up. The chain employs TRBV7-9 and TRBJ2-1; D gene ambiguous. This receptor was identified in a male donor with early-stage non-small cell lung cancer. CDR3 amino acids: CASSREAREQFF. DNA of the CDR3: TGTGCCAGCAGCCGAGAAGCGAGAGAGCAGTTCTTC.